Sequencing of this TCR beta chain was carried out in a study of shared T cell receptors in the human thymus. The assay was immunoSEQ multiplex PCR, and TCRdb's table has in-frame clones only and misses some. The sample holds hundreds of thousands of clones, 95% seen once. This CDR3 comprises 15 residues. Trimming shortened V by 6 bases and J by 0 bases, and 14 bases separated the two germline ends. The germline V gene encodes CDR1 MDHEN and CDR2 SYDVKM. What was sequenced was thymocytes. The receptor comes from a human donor. V and J are TRBV28 and TRBJ1-1; D is unclear. The DNA of the CDR3 is TGTGCCAGCAGACACCAGCCCAACTTGAACACTGAAGCTTTCTTT. It translates to CASRHQPNLNTEAFF. Drawing the rest from reference TRBV28 and TRBJ1-1, the complete variable domain is DVKVTQSSRYLVKRTGEKVFLECVQDMDHENMFWYRQDPGLGLRLIYFSYDVKMKEKGDIPEGYSVSREKKERFSLILESASTNQTSMYLCASRHQPNLNTEAFFGQGTRLTVV.